The clone carrying this TCR beta chain was detected many times. No antigen is known for it. Amplification targeted TCR beta CDR3 regions from RNA transcripts. A first-round RT-PCR of the TCR CDR3 used the HTBI primer set. TCRdb reprocessed the multiplex PCR reads with MiXCR, giving one entry per CDR3 protein. Altogether about 560,000 distinct CDR3 sequences are present, 13% to 15% being singletons, with the ten largest covering more than 11%. This entry belongs to a study of T cells in Graves' hyperthyroidism and ophthalmopathy. Study conclusions and caveats: Before onset, by a median of approximately 6.2 months, the model predicted ophthalmopathy. Among thyroid clonotypes expanded above 0.001, most also appeared in blood.

Patients aged 18 to 65 had newly diagnosed hyperthyroidism lasting under 2 months. The source is a woman aged 40 to 50 with Graves' hyperthyroidism. Specimen: blood.

Written as DNA, the CDR3 is TGTGCCAGCAGCCACTCACAGGGGGCGGAAGCTTTCTTT. Its protein is CASSHSQGAEAFF. The chain combines TRBV3-1 with TRBJ1-1; 9 bases are shared with TRBD1. The V and J ends lost 3 bases and 8 bases, in that order; junction bases with no gene match: 4. The CDR3 sequence is 13 residues long. From germline, CDR1 is LGHDT and CDR2 YNNKEL (reference sequence).